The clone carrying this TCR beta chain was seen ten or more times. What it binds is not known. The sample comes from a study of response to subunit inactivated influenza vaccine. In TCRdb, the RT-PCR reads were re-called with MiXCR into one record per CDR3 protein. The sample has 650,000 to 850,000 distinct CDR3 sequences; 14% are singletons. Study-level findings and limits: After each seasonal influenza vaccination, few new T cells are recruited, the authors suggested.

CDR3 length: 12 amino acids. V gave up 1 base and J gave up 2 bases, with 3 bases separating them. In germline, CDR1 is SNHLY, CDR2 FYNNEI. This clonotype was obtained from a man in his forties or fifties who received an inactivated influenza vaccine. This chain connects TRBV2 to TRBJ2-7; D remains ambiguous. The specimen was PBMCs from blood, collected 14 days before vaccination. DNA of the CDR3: TGTGCCAGCAGTGAAGGACCCTACGAGCAGTACTTC. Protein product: CASSEGPYEQYF.